This T cell receptor (beta chain) was found in a study of sequential checkpoint blockade in melanoma. Study overall: Patients were randomized 1:1 to nivolumab-then-ipilimumab or ipilimumab-then-nivolumab first-line. After both sequences, patients received maintenance nivolumab.

Specified treatment: randomized to nivolumab then ipilimumab (arm A) or the reverse (arm B). DNA-damaging chemotherapy had not been given to any patient beforehand. Sorted cells were live CD3+CD8+, lacking CD19 and CD56, from PBMCs. Using immunoSEQ multiplex PCR, the repertoire was profiled, and TCRdb retains in-frame clones only, with some absent. The table shows more than 5,000 clones, with approximately 75% occurring only once. About this clone: This may be a read error: a much more frequent sequence differs by one nucleotide. The sample has other DNA sequences that encode this CDR3 too.

The CDR3 sequence is 15 residues long. The V end lost 0 bases, the J end lost 2 bases, and 11 bases lay between the germline ends. CDR1 is MGHRA and CDR2 is YSYEKL in the germline V gene. The sample in question was CD8+ T cells sorted from blood (inferred from file names), obtained from a patient given nivolumab and ipilimumab in sequence. The rearrangement joins TRBV4-1 to TRBJ2-7; weak D call: TRBD2 (6 bases). This clonotype was sampled from a human patient with melanoma. Some clones in this sample may be carry-over from other donors' samples. CDR3 amino acids: CASSQERDWTYEQYF. The CDR3 DNA reads TGCGCCAGCAGCCAAGAAAGGGACTGGACCTACGAGCAGTACTTC.